What follows are 23 T cell receptor beta chains derived from one specimen sequenced in a study of blood T cell repertoires in COVID-19. Generated by immunoSEQ multiplex PCR, the TCRdb table keeps only in-frame clones and is missing some. The repertoire has a few hundred thousand clones, approximately 89% of them found once; the top ten carry 4% to 5%. The sequencing sample was made of peripheral blood. The receptors were sampled from a woman aged 35 to 49 who had recovered from COVID-19.

This clone has a handful of counts. The chain joins TRBV6-2 or TRBV6-3 to TRBJ2-7, with 14 bases aligning to TRBD2. This CDR3 region has 15 residues. Germline V gene lookup returns CDR1 MNHEY and CDR2 SVGEGT. The ends lost 2 bases at V and 4 bases at J; junction bases unmatched: 1. The CDR3 reads CASSYGTSGSYEQYV. The CDR3 bases are TGTGCCAGCAGTTACGGGACTAGCGGGAGTTACGAGCAGTACGTC.

A single count supports this clone. The chain combines TRBV7-9 with TRBJ2-4, with D possibly being TRBD1 (5 bases). The CDR3 covers 17 residues. Germline values: CDR1 SEHNR, CDR2 FQNEAQ (reference sequence). V lost 3 bases to trimming and J lost 0 bases, with 15 bases between them. CDR3 sequence reads: CASSFGFDSVAKNIQYF. CDR3 nucleotide sequence: TGTGCCAGCAGCTTCGGTTTCGACAGCGTAGCCAAAAACATTCAGTACTTC.

The J gene is TRBJ1-1, the V gene TRBV6-6; D unresolved. The CDR3 has 14 amino acids. Germline assignment: CDR1 MNHNY and CDR2 SVGAGI (reference sequence). Trimming stripped 4 bases from V and 6 bases from J, with 15 bases between. CDR3 amino acids: CASSLGLQRAEAFF. CDR3 coding DNA: TGTGCCAGCAGTTTGGGCCTGCAGAGGGCTGAAGCTTTCTTT.

The V and J genes are TRBV9 and TRBJ2-1, with 7 bases fitting TRBD2. Germline CDR1 and CDR2: SGDLS and YYNGEE. V gave up 0 bases and J gave up 5 bases; unmatched junction bases: 5. The CDR3 has 15 amino acids. The CDR3 loop reads CASSVAGRDNNEQFF. The CDR3 DNA follows: TGTGCCAGCAGCGTAGCGGGGAGGGATAACAATGAGCAGTTCTTC.

The gene calls are TRBV27 and TRBJ2-1; 7 positions agree with TRBD2. The CDR3 covers 16 residues. J gave up 8 bases and V 0 bases, and 10 bases lay outside the gene matches. Germline values: CDR1 MNHEY, CDR2 SMNVEV (reference sequence). The CDR3 loop reads CASSLSRLRGIHEQFF. CDR3 nucleotide sequence: TGTGCCAGCAGTTTATCGAGGTTGCGGGGGATCCATGAGCAGTTCTTC.

The genes are TRBV11-3 and TRBJ2-7; 9 bases align to TRBD2. Germline lookup yields CDR1 SGHNT and CDR2 YENEEA. J was trimmed by 2 bases and V by 5 bases; bases with no gene match: 4. The CDR3 runs to 14 residues. The CDR3 protein is CASSVAGVTYEQYV. CDR3 DNA: TGTGCCAGCAGCGTAGCGGGAGTAACCTACGAGCAGTACGTC.

The rearrangement links TRBV28 to TRBJ2-2; 9 bases are shared with TRBD2. The CDR3 length is 15 residues. J gave up 4 bases and V 5 bases, and 5 bases lay outside the gene matches. The germline gives CDR1 MDHEN, CDR2 SYDVKM. The CDR3 sequence: CASSPAGGFTGELFF. The CDR3 DNA is TGTGCCAGCAGTCCCGCGGGGGGGTTCACCGGGGAGCTGTTTTTT.

The CDR3 DNA is TGTGCCAGCAGTGAATCCTGGACAGGCCTAGGGGGTGAGCAGTTCTTC. This gives the protein CASSESWTGLGGEQFF. The chain couples TRBV6-1 to TRBJ2-1, with 7 bases lining up with TRBD1. The CDR3 spans 16 residues. V lost 2 bases to trimming and J lost 9 bases; unmatched junction nucleotides: 13. Germline V gene lookup returns CDR1 MNHNS and CDR2 SASEGT.

J is TRBJ2-4 and V is TRBV3-1 (or the pseudogene TRBV3-2), with D hard to call. V lost 4 bases and J 5 bases, leaving 12 bases between the germline ends. In germline, CDR1 is LGHDT, CDR2 YNNKEL (reference sequence). The CDR3 is 14 residues long. CDR3 residues: CASSPLGVENIQYF. The CDR3 DNA reads as TGTGCCAGCAGCCCCCTAGGAGTAGAAAACATTCAGTACTTC.

The CDR3, as DNA: TGTGCCAGTATACAGGGTCTGGCTTTCTTT. It specifies CASIQGLAFF. The chain recombines TRBV19 with TRBJ1-1; TRBD1 might be the D (6 bases). The V gene lost 7 bases and the J gene lost 11 bases, with 11 bases spanning the gap. Germline CDR1 LNHDA, CDR2 SQIVND (reference sequence). This CDR3 contains 10 residues.

The rearrangement links TRBV2 to TRBJ1-4; tentative D call: TRBD1 (5 bases). With 2 bases removed from V and 1 base from J, the gap between germline ends came to 11 bases. The CDR3 extends over 16 amino acids. The germline CDR1 and CDR2 sequences are SNHLY and FYNNEI. The CDR3 region has the DNA TGTGCCAGCAGTGAAAGGGCCAGGGTAACTAATGAAAAACTGTTTTTT. Its translation: CASSERARVTNEKLFF.

This sequence joins TRBV7-2 and TRBJ2-3; no clear D gene. The V and J ends lost 1 base and 0 bases respectively, with 8 bases between them. In germline, CDR1 is SGHTA, CDR2 FQGNSA. This CDR3 contains 15 residues. CDR3 amino acids: CASSLVGGSTDTQYF. The CDR3 DNA reads as TGTGCCAGCAGCTTAGTCGGCGGAAGCACAGATACGCAGTATTTT.

Only a few counts were recorded for this clone. The chain couples TRBV5-4 to TRBJ2-2; 11 bases line up with TRBD2. J was trimmed by 3 bases and V by 4 bases; bases with no gene match: 5. CDR1 SGHNT and CDR2 YYREEE come from the germline V gene (reference sequence). This CDR3 spans 16 amino acids. The CDR3 nucleotides read TGTGCCAGCAGCAGCGGGACTAGCGGACACACCGGGGAGCTGTTTTTT. Translation gives CASSSGTSGHTGELFF.

The J gene is TRBJ2-1, the V gene TRBV7-9; 13 bases line up with TRBD2. CDR3 length: 17 amino acids. V trimming: 6 bases; J trimming: 5 bases; junction bases outside the gene matches: 10. CDR1 SEHNR and CDR2 FQNEAQ come from the germline V gene (reference sequence). The CDR3 bases are TGTGCCAGCAGTTATACTAGCGGGGGGGAGTTCGACAATGAGCAGTTCTTC. Protein sequence: CASSYTSGGEFDNEQFF.

The CDR3 region is CASSQEGSGGPQYF. In nucleotides, the CDR3 is TGCGCCAGCAGCCAAGAGGGTAGCGGGGGGCCCCAGTATTTT. The chain recombines TRBV4-1 with TRBJ2-3; 10 bases fit TRBD2. Germline-derived CDR1 and CDR2 are MGHRA and YSYEKL. The CDR3 has 14 amino acids. Germline trimming cut 0 bases from V and 12 bases from J; bases unmatched to any gene: 6.

The genes are TRBV5-6 and TRBJ2-7; TRBD1 matches at 9 bases. J was trimmed by 6 bases and V by 6 bases; bases with no gene match: 10. The CDR3 length is 14 residues. Germline V lookup: CDR1 SGHDT, CDR2 YYEEEE. The CDR3 DNA is TGTGCCAGCAAGCCCCCCGGGACAGGGTCCGAGCAGTACGTC. Translated, it gives CASKPPGTGSEQYV.

The J gene is TRBJ1-1, the V gene TRBV2; D is possibly TRBD1 (6 bases). Germline CDR1 and CDR2: SNHLY and FYNNEI. This CDR3 has 16 amino acids. The V end lost 3 bases, the J end lost 3 bases, and 17 bases lay between the germline ends. CDR3 nucleotides: TGTGCCAGCAGTGATGTACCCGGTTCAGGGGACACTGAAGCTTTCTTT. Translated: CASSDVPGSGDTEAFF.

Only one count was recorded for this clone. The chain combines TRBV19 with TRBJ2-7, with 7 nucleotides matching TRBD1. Germline-derived CDR1 and CDR2 are LNHDA and SQIVND (reference sequence). The V gene end was trimmed by 8 bases and the J gene end by 3 bases; junction bases not matched to a gene: 7. CDR3 length: 13 residues. The CDR3 reads CASGRQGRYEQYF. The CDR3 region has the DNA TGTGCCAGTGGTAGACAGGGCCGCTACGAGCAGTACTTC.

This chain links TRBV19 with TRBJ1-2; a weak D match, TRBD1 (6 bases). Germline CDR1 reads LNHDA; CDR2 reads SQIVND (reference sequence). This CDR3 contains 13 residues. The germline V and J ends were trimmed by 6 bases and 2 bases, with 10 bases remaining between them. CDR3: CASSRTDNYGYTF. CDR3 nucleotide sequence: TGTGCCAGTAGCCGGACAGACAACTATGGCTACACCTTC. The whole variable domain, remainder taken from reference TRBV19 and TRBJ1-2, is DGGITQSPKYLFRKEGQNVTLSCEQNLNHDAMYWYRQDPGQGLRLIYYSQIVNDFQKGDIAEGYSVSREKKESFPLTVTSAQKNPTAFYLCASSRTDNYGYTFGSGTRLTVV.

The chain links TRBV6-6 to TRBJ1-5; 7 bases match TRBD1. Germline CDR1 MNHNY, CDR2 SVGAGI (reference sequence). V gave up 7 bases and J gave up 7 bases; unmatched junction bases: 16. The CDR3 runs to 16 residues. The CDR3 loop reads CASKRIQGGKDQPQHF. The CDR3 coding sequence is TGTGCCAGCAAGCGAATCCAGGGGGGAAAGGACCAGCCCCAGCATTTT.

The chain joins TRBV9 to TRBJ1-5, with D maybe TRBD1 (6 bases). Germline V lookup: CDR1 SGDLS, CDR2 YYNGEE. Between the trimmed V and J ends, which lost 3 bases and 3 bases, there was a span of 19 bases. The CDR3 is 17 amino acids. The CDR3: CASSARTEPTLNQPQHF. CDR3 in DNA: TGTGCCAGCAGCGCGCGGACAGAACCGACCCTCAATCAGCCCCAGCATTTT.

The chain uses TRBV25-1 and TRBJ2-1; 7 nucleotides line up with TRBD1. The CDR3 covers 16 residues. From germline, CDR1 is MGHDK and CDR2 SYGVNS. Trimming took 0 bases from V and 8 from J; bases not matched to a gene: 10. The CDR3 nucleotides are TGTGCCAGCAGTGAATATGAGAAAGGGGGCCGGGATGAGCAGTTCTTC. Protein sequence: CASSEYEKGGRDEQFF.

The V gene is TRBV15, the J gene TRBJ2-2; the match to TRBD1 covers 7 bases. Trimming at V came to 3 bases and at J to 2 bases, leaving 9 bases not matched to a gene. This CDR3 spans 17 amino acids. In germline, CDR1 is LNHNV, CDR2 YYDKDF (reference sequence). In DNA form, the CDR3 reads TGTGCCACCAGCAGCCCGCTTAGACAGGGTAACACCGGGGAGCTGTTTTTT. Translated, it gives CATSSPLRQGNTGELFF.